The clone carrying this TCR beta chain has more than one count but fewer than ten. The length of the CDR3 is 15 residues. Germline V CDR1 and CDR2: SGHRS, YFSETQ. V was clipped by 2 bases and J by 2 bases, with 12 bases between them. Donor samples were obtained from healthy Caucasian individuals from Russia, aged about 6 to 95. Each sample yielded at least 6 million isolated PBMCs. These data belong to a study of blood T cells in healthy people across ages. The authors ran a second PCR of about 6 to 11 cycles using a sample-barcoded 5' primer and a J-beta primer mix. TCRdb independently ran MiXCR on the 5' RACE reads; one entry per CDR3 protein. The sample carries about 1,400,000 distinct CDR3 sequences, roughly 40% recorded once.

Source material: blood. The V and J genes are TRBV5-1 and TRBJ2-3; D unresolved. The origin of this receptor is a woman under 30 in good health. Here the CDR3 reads CASSFRAENTDTQYF. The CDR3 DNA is TGCGCCAGCAGCTTCCGGGCGGAGAACACAGATACGCAGTATTTT.